This TCR beta chain was found in a study of blood T cell repertoires in COVID-19. About the research overall: Material from acute and convalescent COVID-19 was sourced from the United States, Italy and Spain.

The CDR3 is 17 amino acids. Unmatched junction bases numbered 12, after V lost 4 bases and J lost 10 bases. Germline CDR1 reads MNHNS; CDR2 reads SASEGT. All enrollees were roughly 18 to 95 years old and from about two dozen US areas. Clinical history reported by participants formed the basis on which cohorts were assigned. Measured with immunoSEQ multiplex PCR; TCRdb has only the in-frame clones, and not every one. This sample has over 250,000 clones, with around 84% found just once. Sequencing was carried out using PBMCs or T cells enriched from blood (not recorded which). The chain employs TRBV6-1 and TRBJ1-6, with TRBD1 matching over 11 bases. The receptor's source is a man aged 25 to 45 with acute COVID-19. CDR3 amino acids: CASSAGVLGTGGSPLHF. Written as DNA, the CDR3 is TGTGCCAGCAGTGCGGGGGTTTTAGGGACAGGGGGGTCACCCCTCCACTTT.